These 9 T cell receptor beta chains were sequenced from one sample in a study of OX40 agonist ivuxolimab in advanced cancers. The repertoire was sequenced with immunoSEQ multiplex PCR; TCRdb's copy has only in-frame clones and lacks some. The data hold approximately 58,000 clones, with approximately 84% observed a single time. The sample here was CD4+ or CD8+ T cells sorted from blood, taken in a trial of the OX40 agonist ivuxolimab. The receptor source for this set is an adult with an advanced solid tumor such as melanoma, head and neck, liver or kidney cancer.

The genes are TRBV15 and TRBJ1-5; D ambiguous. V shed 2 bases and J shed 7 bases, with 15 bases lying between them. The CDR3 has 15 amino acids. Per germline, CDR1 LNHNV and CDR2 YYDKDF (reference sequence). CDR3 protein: CATSRPGGQRQPQHF. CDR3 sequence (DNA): TGTGCCACCAGCAGACCGGGCGGGCAAAGGCAGCCCCAGCATTTT.

The CDR3 protein is CSGKNRGYTEAFF. The CDR3 nucleotides read TGCAGCGGGAAAAACAGGGGATACACTGAAGCTTTCTTT. The chain carries TRBV29-1 and TRBJ1-1, with TRBD1 matching over 7 bases. The V segment lost 7 bases and the J segment 3 bases; nucleotides outside the gene matches: 8. CDR1 and CDR2 (germline): SQVTM, ANQGSEA. The CDR3 spans 13 residues.

CDR3 bases: TGTGCCAGCAGCCTAAACACAGGGGGCATTTACGAGCAGTACTTC. This sequence encodes CASSLNTGGIYEQYF. The chain links TRBV7-9 to TRBJ2-7; 9 positions agree with TRBD1. Germline V gene data show CDR1 as SEHNR and CDR2 as FQNEAQ (reference sequence). V gave up 5 bases and J gave up 4 bases; unmatched junction bases: 9. The CDR3 is 15 residues long.

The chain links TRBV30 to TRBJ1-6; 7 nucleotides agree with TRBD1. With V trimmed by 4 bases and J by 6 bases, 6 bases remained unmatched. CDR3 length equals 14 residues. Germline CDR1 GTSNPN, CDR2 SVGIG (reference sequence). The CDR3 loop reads CAWKATGLNSPLHF. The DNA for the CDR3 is TGTGCCTGGAAGGCGACAGGGCTTAATTCACCCCTCCACTTT.

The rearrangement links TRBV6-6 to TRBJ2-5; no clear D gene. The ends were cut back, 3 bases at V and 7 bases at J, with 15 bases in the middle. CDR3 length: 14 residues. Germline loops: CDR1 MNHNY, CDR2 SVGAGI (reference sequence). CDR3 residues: CASSYSPSGRTQYF. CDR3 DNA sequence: TGTGCCAGCAGTTATAGTCCATCGGGTCGGACCCAGTACTTC.

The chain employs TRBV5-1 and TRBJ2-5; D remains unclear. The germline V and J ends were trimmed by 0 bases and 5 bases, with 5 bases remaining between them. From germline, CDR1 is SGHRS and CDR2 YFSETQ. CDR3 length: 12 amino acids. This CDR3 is CASSLAMETQYF. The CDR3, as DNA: TGCGCCAGCAGCTTGGCGATGGAGACCCAGTACTTC. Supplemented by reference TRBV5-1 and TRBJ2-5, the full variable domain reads KAGVTQTPRYLIKTRGQQVTLSCSPISGHRSVSWYQQTPGQGLQFLFEYFSETQRNKGNFPGRFSGRQFSNSRSEMNVSTLELGDSALYLCASSLAMETQYFGPGTRLLVL.

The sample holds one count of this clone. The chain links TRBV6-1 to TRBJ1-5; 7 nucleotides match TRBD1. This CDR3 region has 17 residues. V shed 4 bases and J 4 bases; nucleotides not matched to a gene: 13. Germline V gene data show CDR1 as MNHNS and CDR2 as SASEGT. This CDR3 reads CASSVGRTGSGNQPQHF. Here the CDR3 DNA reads TGTGCCAGCAGTGTCGGCCGGACAGGTTCTGGAAATCAGCCCCAGCATTTT.

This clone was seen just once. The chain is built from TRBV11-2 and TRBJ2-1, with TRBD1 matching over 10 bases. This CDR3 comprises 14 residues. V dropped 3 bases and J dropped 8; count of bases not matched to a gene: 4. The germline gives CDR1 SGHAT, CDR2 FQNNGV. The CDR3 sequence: CASSLDRGGDEQFF. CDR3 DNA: TGTGCCAGCAGCTTGGACAGGGGGGGCGATGAGCAGTTCTTC. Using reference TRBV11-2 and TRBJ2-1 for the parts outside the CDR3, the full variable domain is EAGVAQSPRYKIIEKRQSVAFWCNPISGHATLYWYQQILGQGPKLLIQFQNNGVVDDSQLPKDRFSAERLKGVDSTLKIQPAKLEDSAVYLCASSLDRGGDEQFFGPGTRLTVL.

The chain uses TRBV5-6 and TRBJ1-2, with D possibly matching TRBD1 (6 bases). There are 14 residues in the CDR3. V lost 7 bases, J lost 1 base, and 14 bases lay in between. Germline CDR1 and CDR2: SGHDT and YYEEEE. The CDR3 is CASGPQGFNYGYTF. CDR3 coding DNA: TGTGCCAGCGGCCCCCAGGGGTTTAACTATGGCTACACCTTC. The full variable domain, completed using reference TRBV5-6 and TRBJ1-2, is DAGVTQSPTHLIKTRGQQVTLRCSPKSGHDTVSWYQQALGQGPQFIFQYYEEEERQRGNFPDRFSGHQFPNYSSELNVNALLLGDSALYLCASGPQGFNYGYTFGSGTRLTVV.